This T cell receptor beta chain originates from a study of control samples from healthy donors and cancer patients. This CDR3 comprises 14 residues. TCRdb's table, derived via immunoSEQ multiplex PCR, lists solely in-frame clones and lacks some. The sample lists fewer than 250,000 clones, about 89% seen once, with 1.8% in the top ten. This chain joins TRBV21-1 and TRBJ1-3. TRBV21-1 is tagged as a pseudogene. This clonotype was obtained from a young man in good health. The specimen sequenced was blood. The CDR3 reads CASSKALGIDTIYF. CDR3 sequence (DNA): TGTGCCAGCAGCAAAGCGCTAGGGATCGACACCATATATTTT.